This T cell receptor (beta chain) originates from a study of blood T cell repertoires in COVID-19. Study context: T cells, B-cell-depleted T cells, or PBMCs provided the cDNA or gDNA that served as material.

Trimming removed 2 bases from V and 3 bases from J; junction bases left unmatched: 4. The V gene's germline CDR1 is SGHDT and CDR2 YYEEEE. CDR3 length equals 14 residues. The protocol was immunoSEQ multiplex PCR, while the TCRdb copy is restricted to in-frame clones and leaves out a portion. The data show roughly 220,000 clones, 65% to 85% seen once. The rearrangement uses TRBV5-6 and TRBJ1-1; TRBD1 matches at 7 bases. The source of this sequence is a woman between 55 and 75 years old with acute or convalescent COVID-19. The sequencing sample was made of peripheral blood. CDR3 sequence reads: CASSFTGADTEAFF. The DNA of the CDR3 is TGTGCCAGCAGCTTCACAGGGGCGGACACTGAAGCTTTCTTT.